The present TCR beta chain was sequenced within a study of blood T cell repertoires in COVID-19. In the study overall: There were acute and convalescent COVID-19 samples, and they came from the United States, Italy and Spain.

Study processing details: Reference gene primers were amplified, and this amplification served to estimate nucleated cell counts. The data were produced by immunoSEQ multiplex PCR, yet TCRdb's version contains in-frame clones alone and is incomplete. V, J and clone size are those of that table, while D and trimming were read from the DNA. The sample consists of hundreds of thousands of clones, about 90% of them appearing once. This study enrolled people aged about 18 to 95 from 24 US geographic areas. Participants reported their clinical history, and cohort assignment relied on those reports. Germline assignment: CDR1 MNHEY and CDR2 SMNVEV (reference sequence). V was cut by 0 bases and J by 6 bases, with 6 bases left in between. The CDR3 covers 13 residues.

The sequenced material came from PBMCs or T cells enriched from blood (not recorded which). The source is a woman between 50 and 59 years old with acute COVID-19. The chain recombines TRBV27 with TRBJ1-5, with D perhaps matching TRBD1 (5 bases). CDR3 sequence (DNA): TGTGCCAGCAGTTTATCGGGGGGTCAGCCCCAGCATTTT. Amino acids: CASSLSGGQPQHF.